This T cell receptor beta chain emerged from a study of CDR3 diversity in severe acne. V gave up 4 bases and J gave up 6 bases; unmatched junction bases: 8. Looked up from germline, CDR1 is KGHDR and CDR2 is SFDVKD. The CDR3 totals 15 residues. In TCRdb, the PCR reads were re-called with MiXCR into one record per CDR3 protein. The table records tens of thousands of distinct CDR3 sequences, around 50% of them present only once. The chain joins TRBV24-1 to TRBJ1-2; the match to TRBD1 covers 9 bases. The clonotype originates from a male donor in good health, without acne. The material sequenced was blood. The CDR3 coding sequence is TGTGCCACCAGTGACTACGGGACAGGGTTGAATGGCTACACCTTC. Its protein is CATSDYGTGLNGYTF.